These T cell receptor beta chains were read from a single sample in a study of T-cell memory formation after mild COVID-19. TCRdb re-called the 5' RACE reads through MiXCR, storing one row per CDR3 protein. This sample has under 110,000 distinct CDR3 sequences, with about a sixth found just once. Sequencing was carried out using PBMCs or a T cell subset sorted from them (not recorded which). The receptors come from an adult woman who had mild COVID-19 (a few samples of this study predate the infection). Cell type and time point are not known. Both conserved end residues are part of each CDR3. Each record gives: J gene, V gene, clone size, CDR3 protein. Clone size is shown for a subset of rows, as once, few, many or a class of expanded clone.

TRBJ2-1	TRBV7-9	few	CASSLSGVPYNEQFF
TRBJ2-1	TRBV7-8	many	CASSLAETIYNEQFF
TRBJ2-2	TRBV12-5	few	CASGFSPDGANTGELFF
TRBJ2-1	TRBV4-1	many	CASSQENRGGASQFF
TRBJ1-2	TRBV5-4	.	CASSLGGDGLPFYGYTF
TRBJ1-2	TRBV2	few	CASSGDHF
TRBJ2-5	TRBV7-9	.	CASSPPDRAFETQYF
TRBJ2-1	TRBV30	few	CAWKSGGKYNEQFF
TRBJ1-2	TRBV10-3	.	CAISTEKLGGYTF
TRBJ2-3	TRBV20-1	few	CSARPSGGATARDTQYF
TRBJ2-7	TRBV14	.	CASSHSAPGFKLAYEQYF
TRBJ2-1	TRBV7-6	many	CASSLVSSGGTYNEQFF
TRBJ2-1	TRBV7-3	few	CASSLTDWDEQFF
TRBJ1-3	TRBV6-5	few	CASTGGNTIYF
TRBJ1-1	TRBV11-3	few	CASSLPGHLNTEAFF
TRBJ2-1	TRBV10-3	few	CAITPGSRDNNEQFF
TRBJ2-5	TRBV6-1	.	CASSEGGGGAAETQYF
TRBJ2-1	TRBV27	.	CASTTLRRVYNEQFF
TRBJ2-7	TRBV6-5	few	CASSYSSSTYEQYF
TRBJ2-3	TRBV7-9	.	CASSQREGTDTQYF
TRBJ2-3	TRBV7-6	.	CASSQGLDTQYF
TRBJ2-7	TRBV4-3	.	CASSSRDRGTEQYF
TRBJ2-3	TRBV7-6	few	CASSLTPRTGSTDTQYF